This T cell receptor beta chain derives from a study of blood T cell repertoires in COVID-19. Libraries were prepared by immunoSEQ multiplex PCR; TCRdb keeps only in-frame clonotypes and omits some of them. The table shows 120,000 or so clones, with 76% occurring only once. The CDR3 sequence is 10 residues long. Germline CDR1 DFQATT, CDR2 SNEGSKA (reference sequence). The germline V and J ends were trimmed by 1 base and 7 bases, with 5 bases remaining between them. V usage is TRBV20-1 and J usage is TRBJ2-7, with D perhaps TRBD2 (5 bases). This TCR came from a woman older than 75 with acute or convalescent COVID-19. Sequencing was performed on peripheral blood. CDR3 sequence: CSARAGEQYF. In DNA, the CDR3 is TGCAGTGCTAGAGCGGGAGAGCAGTACTTC.